A single sample is the source of the 3 T cell receptor beta chains below, sequenced in a study of regulatory T cells in long-lasting Graves disease. Time point in this sample: newly diagnosed GD, antithyroid drugs for less than 3 months. Isolated PBMC RNA provided the starting material for the TCR library. Researchers made TCR beta libraries by using iRepertoire HTBI primers and running Arm-PCR on CDR3 regions. TCRdb reanalysed the multiplex PCR reads using MiXCR and keeps one entry per CDR3 protein. The sample holds 400,000 to 550,000 distinct CDR3 sequences; more than 12% are singletons and the top ten take about a sixth. These data were also reused for a study on T cells in Graves' hyperthyroidism and ophthalmopathy.

Sequencing was performed on peripheral blood mononuclear cells (PBMCs), taken at new diagnosis, from a patient treated with antithyroid drugs. The source of these receptors is a woman in her twenties or thirties with Graves disease.

This clonotype was found many times. This sequence joins TRBV5-1 and TRBJ2-1, with D perhaps TRBD1 or TRBD2 (5 bases each). CDR3 length: 16 amino acids. V lost 0 bases, J lost 9 bases, and 19 bases lay in between. In germline, CDR1 is SGHRS, CDR2 YFSETQ. The CDR3 is CASSLGGGARSSEQFF. CDR3 nucleotide sequence: TGCGCCAGCAGCTTGGGTGGGGGAGCCCGAAGTAGTGAGCAGTTCTTC.

This clonotype appeared many times. The CDR3 is CASRVAGQSSYEQYF. In DNA form, the CDR3 reads TGTGCCAGCAGGGTAGCGGGCCAGAGCTCCTACGAGCAGTACTTC. The V and J genes are TRBV6-2 or TRBV6-3 and TRBJ2-7, with 7 bases fitting TRBD2. The CDR3 is 15 residues long. Germline V lookup: CDR1 MNHEY, CDR2 SVGEGT. Trimming removed 6 bases from V and 0 bases from J; junction bases left unmatched: 8.

The rearrangement joins TRBV29-1 to TRBJ1-3; the match to TRBD1 covers 7 bases. Germline values: CDR1 SQVTM, CDR2 ANQGSEA. After removal of 3 bases from V and 2 bases from J, the junction contained 4 bases not matched to a gene. The CDR3 consists of 14 residues. This CDR3 reads CSVDMTGTGNTIYF. Written as DNA, the CDR3 is TGCAGCGTTGATATGACAGGGACTGGAAACACCATATATTTT.